Below, one T cell receptor (beta chain) is given with its context. Its matching antigen is unknown. Using immunoSEQ multiplex PCR, the repertoire was profiled, and TCRdb retains in-frame clones only, with some absent. The sample lists 130,000 to 150,000 clones, around 89% seen once, with around 1.6% in the top ten. This specimen comes from a study of T cell responses to AZD1222 COVID-19 vaccine. The study, taken as a whole, reports: Just 5 to 7 AZD1222 recipients tested seropositive at baseline.

This receptor was obtained from an adult in good health. This specimen was peripheral blood, taken on day 0 of AZD1222 vaccination.

The CDR3, as DNA: TGTGCCAGCAGGGACAAAAGGGAGACCCAGTACTTC. Translating gives CASRDKRETQYF. This chain connects TRBV2 to TRBJ2-5; weak D call: TRBD1 (5 bases). This CDR3 comprises 12 residues. The germline V gene has CDR1 SNHLY and CDR2 FYNNEI. Trimming removed 6 bases from V and 5 bases from J, with 10 bases in between.